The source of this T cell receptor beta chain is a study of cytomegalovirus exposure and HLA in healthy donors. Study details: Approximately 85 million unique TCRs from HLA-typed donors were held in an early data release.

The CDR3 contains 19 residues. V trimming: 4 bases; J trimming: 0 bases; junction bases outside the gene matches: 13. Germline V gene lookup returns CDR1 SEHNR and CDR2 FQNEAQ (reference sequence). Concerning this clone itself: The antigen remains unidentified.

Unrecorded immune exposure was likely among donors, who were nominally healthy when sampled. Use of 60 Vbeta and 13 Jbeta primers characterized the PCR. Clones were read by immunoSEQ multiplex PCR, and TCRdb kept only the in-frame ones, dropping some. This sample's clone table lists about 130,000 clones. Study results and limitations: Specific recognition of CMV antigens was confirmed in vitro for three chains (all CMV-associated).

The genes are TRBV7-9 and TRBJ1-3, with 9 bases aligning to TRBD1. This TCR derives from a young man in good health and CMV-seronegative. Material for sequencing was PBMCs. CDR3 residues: CASSSLATGQGSSGNTIYF. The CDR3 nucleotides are TGTGCCAGCAGCTCCCTTGCAACAGGACAGGGGAGCTCTGGAAACACCATATATTTT.